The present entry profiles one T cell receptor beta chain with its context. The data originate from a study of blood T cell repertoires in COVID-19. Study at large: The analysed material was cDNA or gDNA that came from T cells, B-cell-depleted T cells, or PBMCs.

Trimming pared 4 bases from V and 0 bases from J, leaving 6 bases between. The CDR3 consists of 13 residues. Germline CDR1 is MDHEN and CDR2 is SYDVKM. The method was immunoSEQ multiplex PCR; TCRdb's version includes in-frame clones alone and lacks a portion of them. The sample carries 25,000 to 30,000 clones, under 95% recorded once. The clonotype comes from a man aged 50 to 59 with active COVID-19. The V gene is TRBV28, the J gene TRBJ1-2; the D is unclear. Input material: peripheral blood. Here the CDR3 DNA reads TGTGCCAGCAGTTCCGGGACTAACTATGGCTACACCTTC. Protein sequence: CASSSGTNYGYTF.